Sequencing of this TCR beta chain was carried out in a study of OX40 agonist ivuxolimab in advanced cancers. Study information: Melanoma, hepatocellular carcinoma, head and neck or renal cell cancer occurred in dose-escalation patients. Partial responses occurred in three patients (one hepatocellular carcinoma, two cutaneous melanoma).

Blood sampling took place at baseline, cycle 4 day 1, and cycle 7 day 1. The germline CDR1 and CDR2 sequences are MNHEY and SVGAGI. This CDR3 is built from 13 residues. Trimming took 1 base from V and 3 from J, leaving 7 bases between them. About this clone itself: The target antigen is unknown.

Method: immunoSEQ multiplex PCR; TCRdb's copy keeps in-frame clones and lacks some. This table has 35,000 to 45,000 clones, 82% appearing once. Study-wide results and limits: Those patients achieving a partial response at 0.1-3.0 mg/kg showed among the lowest clonal expansion.

The receptor's source is an adult with an advanced solid tumor such as melanoma, head and neck, liver or kidney cancer. The rearrangement links TRBV6-5 to TRBJ2-7; D is ambiguous. This material consisted of CD4+ or CD8+ T cells sorted from blood, taken in a trial of the OX40 agonist ivuxolimab. The DNA of the CDR3 is TGTGCCAGCAGTTACTTCCCTGGCTACGAGCAGTACTTC. Translated, it gives CASSYFPGYEQYF.